What follows describes a single TCR beta chain. The antigen remains undetermined. Naive, memory, effector memory and TEMRA subsets, all unstimulated, were sequenced in three donor pairs. This entry comes from a study of siplizumab effects on memory and regulatory T cells. Germline CDR1 is SQVTM and CDR2 is ANQGSEA. Germline trimming cut 5 bases from V and 5 bases from J; bases unmatched to any gene: 5. The CDR3 loop spans 14 amino acids. The study's findings and limits: About 80-95% of proliferating CD4+ or CD8+ clones had no assignable naive or memory phenotype.

The assay was immunoSEQ multiplex PCR, and TCRdb's table has in-frame clones only and misses some. The sample has some 100,000 clones; over 95% are singletons. The source is a human donor in good health. The sequencing sample was made of naive CD4+ T cells sorted from blood. This chain joins TRBV29-1 and TRBJ1-4, with TRBD1 identical over 10 bases. The DNA of the CDR3 is TGCAGCGTTCGGGACAGGGGTTTCAATGAAAAACTGTTTTTT. Translated: CSVRDRGFNEKLFF. The variable domain in full, with the rest retrieved from reference TRBV29-1 and TRBJ1-4, is SAVISQKPSRDICQRGTSLTIQCQVDSQVTMMFWYRQQPGQSLTLIATANQGSEATYESGFVIDKFPISRPNLTFSTLTVSNMSPEDSSIYLCSVRDRGFNEKLFFGSGTQLSVL.